This T cell receptor beta chain came from a study of Graves' ophthalmopathy and Graves' hyperthyroidism. Study summary: Stable hyperthyroidism was defined by absence of ophthalmopathy within 18 months of follow-up.

Study-level results: Ophthalmopathy progression predictions by the model showed approximately 75% specificity and about 70% sensitivity. Appearing in blood as well were most expanded thyroid clonotypes above 0.001 frequency.

This clonotype has only one observation. Antigen unknown. Just one base apart from a much larger clone, this may be a read error. The CDR3 covers 14 residues. Trimming took off 2 bases at V and 2 bases at J, with 10 bases between the two ends. Germline CDR1 reads SGHAT; CDR2 reads FQNNGV. Eligible hyperthyroidism cases comprised new diagnoses of under 2 months' duration in individuals aged 18 to 65. TCR beta CDR3 regions were amplified from RNA transcripts. Following a first-round RT-PCR that used HTBI primers, a second-round multiplex PCR was carried out. TCRdb redid the calling of the multiplex PCR reads with MiXCR, one entry per CDR3 protein. Of over a million distinct CDR3 sequences detected, about 38% appear once; the ten largest clones hold 8.5% to 14%.

This clonotype was sampled from an adult man with Graves' hyperthyroidism. The gene calls are TRBV11-2 and TRBJ2-7, with no clear D. Sequencing was done on a sample of peripheral blood or thyroid tissue (not recorded which). In nucleotides, the CDR3 is TGTGCCAGCAGCTTACTCAGAGAGACCTACGAGCAGTACTTC. Its translation: CASSLLRETYEQYF.